The source of this TCR beta chain is a study of human T cells and chemical hapten exposure. On the study more broadly: The study sensitized with 2% DPC on an approximately 2 cm by approximately 2 cm patch of upper inner arm skin. It was small differences in pooled library volume that mainly caused per-sample TCR yields to vary.

Time point: patch test 3, about 24 weeks after DPC sensitization. Treatment given: therapeutic diphenylcyclopropenone sensitization with weekly scalp DPC. Authors' analysis steps: Sample TCR totals centred on a median of about 100,000, ranging about 20,000 to 750,000. TCRdb itself ran the RACE reads through MiXCR, one entry per CDR3 protein. The V and J calls shown here were made by TCRdb, not taken from the authors' results. The sample holds roughly 200,000 distinct CDR3 sequences, under 30% seen once. The CDR3 consists of 15 residues. V trimming: 8 bases; J trimming: 1 base; junction bases outside the gene matches: 9. Per germline, CDR1 MDHEN and CDR2 SYDVKM.

The clonotype comes from a woman aged 40 to 50 with alopecia areata. Some clones in this sample may be carry-over from other donors' samples. The sequenced sample was whole blood, obtained in connection with sensitization to the hapten diphenylcyclopropenone (DPC). This rearrangement joins TRBV28 to TRBJ2-7, with 9 bases fitting TRBD2. The CDR3 region is CASSGGAGGSYEQYF. In DNA form, the CDR3 reads TGTGCCAGCTCTGGTGGGGCGGGAGGGTCCTACGAGCAGTACTTC.